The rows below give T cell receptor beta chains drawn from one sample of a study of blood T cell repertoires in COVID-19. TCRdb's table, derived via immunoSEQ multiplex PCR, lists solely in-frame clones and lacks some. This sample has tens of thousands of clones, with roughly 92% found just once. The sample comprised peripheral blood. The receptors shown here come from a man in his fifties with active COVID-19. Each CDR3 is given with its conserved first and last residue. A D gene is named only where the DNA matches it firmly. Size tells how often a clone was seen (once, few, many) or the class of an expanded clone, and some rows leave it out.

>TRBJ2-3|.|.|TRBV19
TGTGCCAGTTCAACAGGGAACGTTGGAACAGATACGCAGTATTTT
CASSTGNVGTDTQYF
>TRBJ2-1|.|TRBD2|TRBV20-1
TGCAGTGCTAGTGACCCTAGCGGGGGGGCCCTTTCCTACAATGAGCAGTTCTTC
CSASDPSGGALSYNEQFF
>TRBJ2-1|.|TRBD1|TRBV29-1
TGCAGCGCCCCTACGGGACAGGGTAACTACAATGAGCAGTTCTTC
CSAPTGQGNYNEQFF
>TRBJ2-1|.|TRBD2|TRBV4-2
TGTGCCAGCAGCCAAGAGGCAACTAGCGCCTCCTACAATGAGCAGTTCTTC
CASSQEATSASYNEQFF
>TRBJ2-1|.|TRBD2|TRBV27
TGTGCCAGCAGCGGGATGGGGGGGTCAAGGTTTGGATTTTACAATGAGCAGTTCTTC
CASSGMGGSRFGFYNEQFF
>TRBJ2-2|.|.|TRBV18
TGTGCCAGCTCACCACCGGGAGGAGAGCTGTTTTTT
CASSPPGGELFF
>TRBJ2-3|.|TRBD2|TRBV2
TGTGCCAGCAGGGTGACTAGCGGGAGAAGCACGCAGTATTTT
CASRVTSGRSTQYF
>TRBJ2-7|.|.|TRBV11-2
TGTGCCAGCAGCTTAGGGGGGGGCGGCTACGAGCAGTACTTC
CASSLGGGGYEQYF
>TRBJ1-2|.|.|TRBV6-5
TGTGCCAGCAGTTACCGAAGAACAGTTAACTATGGCTACACCTTC
CASSYRRTVNYGYTF
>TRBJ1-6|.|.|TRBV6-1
TGTGCCAGCAGTGACGGGCTAACGGGGTCCTATAATTCACCCCTCCACTTT
CASSDGLTGSYNSPLHF
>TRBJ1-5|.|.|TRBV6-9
TGTGCCAGCAGTTGGGACTCCCTGGGGGGATATAGCAATCAGCCCCAGCATTTT
CASSWDSLGGYSNQPQHF
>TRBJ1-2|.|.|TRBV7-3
TGTGCCAGCAGCTTGACTCTCAACTATGGCTACACCTTC
CASSLTLNYGYTF
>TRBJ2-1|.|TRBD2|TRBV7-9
TGTGCCAGCAGCTTCCCTAGCGGGAGTATCGATGAGCAGTTCTTC
CASSFPSGSIDEQFF
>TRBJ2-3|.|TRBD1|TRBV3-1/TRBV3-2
TGTGCCAGCAGCCGTGGGACAGTGCGCACAGATACGCAGTATTTT
CASSRGTVRTDTQYF
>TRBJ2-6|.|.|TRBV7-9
TGTGCCAGCAGCCCCAGTCCCTCTCCTGGGGCCAACGTCCTGACTTTC
CASSPSPSPGANVLTF
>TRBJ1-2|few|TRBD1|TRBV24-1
TGTGCCACCAGAGGGACAGAGCCTAACTATGGCTACACCTTC
CATRGTEPNYGYTF
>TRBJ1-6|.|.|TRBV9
TGTGCCAGCAGCGTAGGCGCGGGGGCTACGTATTCACCCCTCCACTTT
CASSVGAGATYSPLHF
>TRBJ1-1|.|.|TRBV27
TGTGCCAGCAGTAGGGGCACTGAAGCTTTCTTT
CASSRGTEAFF
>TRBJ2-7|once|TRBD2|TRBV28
TGTGCCAGCAGCGGGGGGGGACTAGCGGGAGTGCCCGACGAGCAGTACTTC
CASSGGGLAGVPDEQYF
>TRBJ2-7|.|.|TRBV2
TGTGCCAGCACGGGGGACTCCTACGAGCAGTACTTC
CASTGDSYEQYF
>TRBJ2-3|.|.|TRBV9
TGTGCCAGCAGCGCAGACTGGTCTAGCACAGATACGCAGTATTTT
CASSADWSSTDTQYF
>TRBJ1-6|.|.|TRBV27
TGTGCCAGCAGTCGGCGGGATCCAATCAATTCACCCCTCCACTTT
CASSRRDPINSPLHF
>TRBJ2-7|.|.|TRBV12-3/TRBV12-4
TGTGCCAGCAGCCGGTCGGGGGTAGGGGAGCAGTACTTC
CASSRSGVGEQYF
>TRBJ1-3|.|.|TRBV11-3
TGTGCCAGCAGCTTAGCCAGTGGAAACACCATATATTTT
CASSLASGNTIYF
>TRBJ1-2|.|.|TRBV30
TGTGCCTCCCCAGGAGGGTATAAGGGGAGCTACACCTTC
CASPGGYKGSYTF
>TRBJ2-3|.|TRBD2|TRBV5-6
TGTGCCAGCAGCTTGACTGGACTAGCGGGGGGGGCAGATACGCAGTATTTT
CASSLTGLAGGADTQYF
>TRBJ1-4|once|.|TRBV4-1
TGCGCCAGCACACAGGGAGTAGGTGAAAAACTGTTTTTT
CASTQGVGEKLFF
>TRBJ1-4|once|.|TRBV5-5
TGTGCCAGCAGCTGGGGTGAGACAGCCAATGAAAAACTGTTTTTT
CASSWGETANEKLFF
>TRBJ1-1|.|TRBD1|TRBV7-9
TGTGCCAGCAGCAATAACAGGGGCCGTGGCACTGAAGCTTTCTTT
CASSNNRGRGTEAFF
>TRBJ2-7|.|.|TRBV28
TGTGCCAGCTACCCGTCTAGCTCCTACGAGCAGTACTTC
CASYPSSSYEQYF
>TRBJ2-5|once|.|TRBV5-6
TGTGCCAGCAGCGCGTGGGGCGGCCTAACCATGGGGACCCAGTACTTC
CASSAWGGLTMGTQYF
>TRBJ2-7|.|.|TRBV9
TGTGCCAGCAGCGTATCCCCCTCCGACAGCTACGAGCAGTACTTC
CASSVSPSDSYEQYF
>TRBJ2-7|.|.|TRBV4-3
TGCGCCAGCAGCCAAGAATACAGGTCTATCTCCGAGCAGTACTTC
CASSQEYRSISEQYF
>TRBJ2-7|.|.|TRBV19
TGTGCCAGTAGTATGGCGGCCAGGGGAGAGCAGTACTTC
CASSMAARGEQYF
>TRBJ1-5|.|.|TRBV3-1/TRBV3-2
TGTGCCAGCAGCCAAGCCGAGGGGGCCCAGCATTTT
CASSQAEGAQHF
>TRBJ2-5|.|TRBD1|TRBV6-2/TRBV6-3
TGTGCCAGCAGTATGGAGACAGGGGCGGGGAAGACCCAGTACTTC
CASSMETGAGKTQYF
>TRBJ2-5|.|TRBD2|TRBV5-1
TGCGCCAGCAGCTTCGGAAGACTAGCCCACGATCAAGAGACCCAGTACTTC
CASSFGRLAHDQETQYF
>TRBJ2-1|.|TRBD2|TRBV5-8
TGTGCCAGCAGCTGGTCTAGCGGGGAACACAATGAGCAGTTCTTC
CASSWSSGEHNEQFF
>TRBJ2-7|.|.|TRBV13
TGTGCCAGCAGCTTTAGGTCGGACAGCAGATACGAGCAGTACTTC
CASSFRSDSRYEQYF
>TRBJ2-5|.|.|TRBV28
TGTGCCAGCAGCAGGATAGAAGAGACCCAGTACTTC
CASSRIEETQYF
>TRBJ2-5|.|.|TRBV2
TGTGCCAGCAGTGATAGGGGCGTCGTAGAGACCCAGTACTTC
CASSDRGVVETQYF
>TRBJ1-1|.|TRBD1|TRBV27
TGTGCCAGCAGTTCCGCCATCGACAGGGCCCTTGAAGCTTTCTTT
CASSSAIDRALEAFF
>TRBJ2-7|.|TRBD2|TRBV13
TGTGCCAGCAGCTCGAAGGGAGGGGCCCCTTACGAGCAGTACTTC
CASSSKGGAPYEQYF
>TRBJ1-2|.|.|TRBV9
TGTGCCAGCAGACCGGACAGTAACTATGGCTACACCTTC
CASRPDSNYGYTF
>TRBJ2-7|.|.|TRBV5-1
TGCGCCAGAGAGGAGCAGTACTTC
CAREEQYF
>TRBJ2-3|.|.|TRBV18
TGTGCCAGCTCGCGACATGGGAGGGATACGCAGTATTTT
CASSRHGRDTQYF
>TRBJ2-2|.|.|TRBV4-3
TGCGCCAGCAGCCAAGTAGTACGGGGAACCGGGGAGCTGTTTTTT
CASSQVVRGTGELFF
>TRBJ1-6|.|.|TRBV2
TGTGCCAGCAGTGACTTGGGCAGAAATAATTCACCCCTCCACTTT
CASSDLGRNNSPLHF
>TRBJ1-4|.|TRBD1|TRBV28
TGTGCCAGCAGCGTAGGGACAGCAACTAATGAAAAACTGTTTTTT
CASSVGTATNEKLFF
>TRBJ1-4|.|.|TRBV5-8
TGTGCCAGCAGCTTTAGGGGGACTAATGAAAAACTGTTTTTT
CASSFRGTNEKLFF
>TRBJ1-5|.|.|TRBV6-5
TGTGCCAGCAAACTACTACAGGGAAATCAGCCCCAGCATTTT
CASKLLQGNQPQHF
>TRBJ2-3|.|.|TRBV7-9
TGTGCCAGCAGCTTAGTGTACGTCGGCGGAAGCACAGATACGCAGTATTTT
CASSLVYVGGSTDTQYF
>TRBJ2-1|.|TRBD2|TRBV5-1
TGCGCCAGCAGTCAGACTAGCGGCTCCTACAATGAGCAGTTCTTC
CASSQTSGSYNEQFF